The 27 T cell receptor beta chains in this list originate from one sample, sequenced in a study of technical replicates of blood from a handful of donors. The data were produced by immunoSEQ multiplex PCR, yet TCRdb's version contains in-frame clones alone and is incomplete. The sample lists roughly 80,000 clones; roughly 96% were seen once. Sequencing was done on a sample of T cells isolated from PBMCs. The receptors were gathered from a human donor in good health.

The chain employs TRBV19 and TRBJ2-7, with unresolved D. The CDR3 has 17 amino acids. Germline V lookup: CDR1 LNHDA, CDR2 SQIVND (reference sequence). V shed 5 bases and J shed 0 bases, with 20 bases lying between them. The CDR3 protein is CASSPPPGNTDSYEQYF. The CDR3 coding sequence is TGTGCCAGTAGTCCTCCTCCAGGAAATACGGACTCCTACGAGCAGTACTTC.

The CDR3 loop reads CATGTVVVCQPQHF. The CDR3 DNA reads TGTGCCACCGGGACAGTGGTCGTTTGTCAGCCCCAGCATTTT. The chain uses TRBV6-4 and TRBJ1-5; 7 bases agree with TRBD1. Germline CDR1 is MRHNA and CDR2 is SNTAGT. The CDR3 is 14 residues long. V was pared by 10 bases and J by 6 bases, with 12 bases of the junction left unmatched.

V is TRBV5-4 and J is TRBJ2-7; 7 bases are a match to TRBD1. There are 15 residues in the CDR3. Germline-derived CDR1 and CDR2 are SGHNT and YYREEE (reference sequence). V gave up 4 bases and J gave up 0 bases; unmatched junction bases: 7. The CDR3 bases are TGTGCCAGCAGCGCTGGAAGGGACAGCTCCTACGAGCAGTACTTC. Protein product: CASSAGRDSSYEQYF.

V gene TRBV7-8 combines with J gene TRBJ2-5; TRBD1 agrees at 11 bases. Germline V CDR1 and CDR2: SGHVS, FQNEAQ. The CDR3 sequence is 16 residues long. J lost 5 bases, V lost 4 bases, and 9 bases had no gene match. CDR3 DNA: TGTGCCAGCAGCTCCCGCCCAGGACAGGGGGCGGAGACCCAGTACTTC. Translation gives CASSSRPGQGAETQYF.

J is TRBJ1-5 and V is TRBV23-1; D not certain. TRBV23-1 is noted as an ORF with a role that remains uncertain. The CDR3 is made up of 13 amino acids. The V and J ends lost 8 bases and 1 base respectively, with 9 bases between them. In DNA, the CDR3 is TGCGCCAGCGTCTCGGGAAGCAATCAGCCCCAGCATTTT. Amino acid sequence: CASVSGSNQPQHF.

The gene calls are TRBV5-5 and TRBJ2-2; a possible D gene is TRBD2 (5 bases). The CDR3 runs 13 residues. Trimming took off 5 bases at V and 9 bases at J, with 14 bases between the two ends. The germline gives CDR1 SGHKS, CDR2 YYEKEE (reference sequence). In DNA, the CDR3 is TGTGCCAGCAGACGGGAATCGACTCGGGAGCTGTTTTTT. As protein: CASRRESTRELFF.

The chain is built from TRBV19 and TRBJ1-5, with 7 bases matching TRBD1. Per germline, CDR1 LNHDA and CDR2 SQIVND (reference sequence). J was trimmed by 4 bases and V by 3 bases; bases with no gene match: 6. The CDR3 has 15 residues. CDR3 sequence reads: CASSIGRQGNQPQHF. CDR3 bases: TGTGCCAGTAGTATTGGGAGACAGGGAAATCAGCCCCAGCATTTT.

The chain employs TRBV28 and TRBJ1-2; unclear D gene. This CDR3 is 13 amino acids long. From germline, CDR1 is MDHEN and CDR2 SYDVKM. Trimming took off 6 bases at V and 8 bases at J, with 16 bases between the two ends. The CDR3, as DNA: TGTGCCAGCAGCAGACGAGGGAGTTGGGGCTACACCTTC. Encoded protein: CASSRRGSWGYTF.

Written as DNA, the CDR3 is TGTGCCAGCAGTTACACCCCAGAAGCGGGCAATGGCTACACCTTC. It encodes CASSYTPEAGNGYTF. The V and J genes are TRBV6-5 and TRBJ1-2; D is unclear. The V end was cut by 2 bases, the J end by 6 bases, with 16 bases between. CDR3 size: 15 residues. CDR1 and CDR2 from the germline V gene are MNHEY and SVGAGI.

The gene calls are TRBV6-1 and TRBJ1-1; TRBD1 aligns across 7 bases. The germline CDR1 and CDR2 sequences are MNHNS and SASEGT. V dropped 5 bases and J dropped 5; count of bases not matched to a gene: 8. The CDR3 is 14 amino acids. The CDR3 DNA is TGTGCCAGCAGTCGGAGGGGGCTTGGAACTGAAGCTTTCTTT. Protein product: CASSRRGLGTEAFF.

This clone has just a few counts. V usage is TRBV10-1 and J usage is TRBJ2-3, with unresolved D. CDR3 length: 13 residues. V dropped 1 base and J dropped 6 bases, with 8 bases sitting between them. Germline-derived CDR1 and CDR2 are WNHNN and SYGVQD (reference sequence). The CDR3 loop is CASSEFVFDTQYF. As DNA, the CDR3 is TGCGCCAGCAGTGAGTTTGTCTTTGATACGCAGTATTTT.

This clone has only one observation. The chain uses TRBV5-4 and TRBJ1-6; 9 bases align to TRBD1. Germline values: CDR1 SGHNT, CDR2 YYREEE (reference sequence). V dropped 4 bases and J dropped 4; count of bases not matched to a gene: 6. The CDR3 covers 16 residues. The CDR3 here is CASSAPGTGYNSPLHF. DNA for the CDR3: TGTGCCAGCAGCGCCCCCGGGACAGGGTATAATTCACCCCTCCACTTT.

The CDR3 protein is CASSLYGTGDGVGYGYTF. Written as DNA, the CDR3 is TGTGCCAGCAGTTTATACGGGACAGGGGATGGAGTCGGGTATGGCTACACCTTC. V is TRBV27 and J is TRBJ1-2; 10 nucleotides match TRBD1. The CDR3 length is 18 residues. V lost 1 base to trimming and J lost 5 bases; unmatched junction nucleotides: 13. Germline-derived CDR1 and CDR2 are MNHEY and SMNVEV (reference sequence).

The CDR3 DNA reads as TGTGCCAGCAGCTTAGTCGGGGGAATAGGCACTGAAGCTTTCTTT. It specifies CASSLVGGIGTEAFF. The chain joins TRBV7-9 to TRBJ1-1; D may be TRBD1 (5 bases). Germline V gene lookup returns CDR1 SEHNR and CDR2 FQNEAQ (reference sequence). This CDR3 comprises 15 residues. Trimming shortened V by 1 base and J by 4 bases, and 13 bases separated the two germline ends.

The chain combines TRBV5-1 with TRBJ2-3; the D is unclear. Germline CDR1 and CDR2: SGHRS and YFSETQ. Trimming removed 1 base at V and 8 bases at J, with 11 bases between. The CDR3 consists of 13 residues. For the CDR3, the DNA is TGCGCCAGCAGCTTGCTACCTATGGTTACGCAGTATTTT. It is translated as CASSLLPMVTQYF.

The chain has TRBV2 and TRBJ2-7, with D unclear. V was pared by 2 bases and J by 6 bases, with 5 bases between. Germline values: CDR1 SNHLY, CDR2 FYNNEI. There are 11 residues in the CDR3. In nucleotides, the CDR3 is TGTGCCAGCAGTGAAAACGGCGAGCAGTACTTC. Encoded protein: CASSENGEQYF.

The chain employs TRBV28 and TRBJ2-5, with 7 bases lining up with TRBD1. The CDR3 is made up of 18 amino acids. Germline CDR1 reads MDHEN; CDR2 reads SYDVKM. J was trimmed by 2 bases and V by 3 bases; bases with no gene match: 15. The CDR3 spells CASSFSPGSTGLQETQYF. The CDR3 DNA is TGTGCCAGCAGTTTCTCCCCGGGGTCGACAGGGCTACAAGAGACCCAGTACTTC.

V usage is TRBV28 and J usage is TRBJ2-5; 10 bases map to TRBD2. The V gene's germline CDR1 is MDHEN and CDR2 SYDVKM. This CDR3 spans 16 amino acids. V was pared by 6 bases and J by 5 bases, with 12 bases of the junction left unmatched. This CDR3 reads CASRKAGGLKGETQYF. For the CDR3, the DNA is TGTGCCAGCAGAAAAGCGGGAGGGTTAAAAGGGGAGACCCAGTACTTC. Together with reference TRBV28 and TRBJ2-5, the CDR3 gives the full variable domain: DVKVTQSSRYLVKRTGEKVFLECVQDMDHENMFWYRQDPGLGLRLIYFSYDVKMKEKGDIPEGYSVSREKKERFSLILESASTNQTSMYLCASRKAGGLKGETQYFGPGTRLLVL.

This chain links TRBV7-7 with TRBJ1-4, with D unclear. The CDR3 consists of 17 residues. The V and J ends lost 5 bases and 8 bases respectively, with 24 bases between them. Germline V CDR1 and CDR2: SSHAT, FNYEAQ (reference sequence). The CDR3: CASSPKRAAGPMEKLFF. The CDR3 DNA reads TGTGCCAGCAGCCCTAAGAGGGCAGCAGGCCCTATGGAAAAACTGTTTTTT. Full variable domain (missing parts from reference TRBV7-7 and TRBJ1-4): GAGVSQSPRYKVTKRGQDVTLRCDPISSHATLYWYQQALGQGPEFLTYFNYEAQPDKSGLPSDRFSAERPEGSISTLTIQRTEQRDSAMYRCASSPKRAAGPMEKLFFGSGTQLSVL.

The chain carries TRBV16 and TRBJ2-3; D unclear. Looked up from germline, CDR1 is KGHSY and CDR2 is FQNENV. V lost 3 bases and J lost 1, with 17 bases in between. This CDR3 comprises 17 residues. The chain's CDR3 is CASSQGLQPPGTDTQYF. The CDR3 nucleotides read TGTGCCAGCAGCCAGGGTCTACAGCCCCCGGGCACAGATACGCAGTATTTT.

The chain employs TRBV4-2 and TRBJ2-1; 7 nucleotides line up with TRBD2. The V gene's germline CDR1 is LGHNA and CDR2 YNFKEQ. CDR3 length: 16 residues. J gave up 1 base and V 0 bases, and 3 bases lay outside the gene matches. CDR3 DNA sequence: TGTGCCAGCAGCCAAGATTGGGGAGGGTCCTACAATGAGCAGTTCTTC. This encodes CASSQDWGGSYNEQFF.

The chain combines TRBV15 with TRBJ2-7; 10 bases agree with TRBD2. CDR3 length: 16 amino acids. V trimming: 1 base; J trimming: 1 base; junction bases outside the gene matches: 4. Germline V gives CDR1 LNHNV, CDR2 YYDKDF (reference sequence). CDR3 sequence: CATSRAGLALSYEQYF. CDR3 sequence (DNA): TGTGCCACCAGCAGAGCGGGACTAGCGCTTTCCTACGAGCAGTACTTC.

The chain recombines TRBV5-1 with TRBJ2-7; the D gene is possibly TRBD2 (5 bases). V dropped 3 bases and J dropped 3 bases, with 10 bases sitting between them. This CDR3 has 13 amino acids. Per germline, CDR1 SGHRS and CDR2 YFSETQ. CDR3 sequence: CASSSQRGYEQYF. CDR3 bases: TGCGCCAGCAGCTCTCAACGGGGCTACGAGCAGTACTTC.

This chain connects TRBV5-4 to TRBJ2-5; 8 bases fit TRBD2. The length of the CDR3 is 15 residues. V gave up 3 bases and J gave up 9 bases; unmatched junction bases: 13. Germline values: CDR1 SGHNT, CDR2 YYREEE (reference sequence). CDR3 bases: TGTGCCAGCAGCTCGACCCCATTAGCGGGGCAGGCCCAGTACTTC. It codes for CASSSTPLAGQAQYF.

The rearrangement joins TRBV7-9 to TRBJ2-1; D gene unclear. Germline V gene lookup returns CDR1 SEHNR and CDR2 FQNEAQ (reference sequence). Trimming shortened V by 5 bases and J by 8 bases, and 10 bases separated the two germline ends. The CDR3 totals 12 residues. CDR3 sequence: CASSNKVDEQFF. CDR3 nucleotide sequence: TGTGCCAGCAGCAACAAAGTCGATGAGCAGTTCTTC.

V and J are TRBV6-1 and TRBJ2-7, with a tentative D call TRBD2 (5 bases). The V end was cut by 2 bases, the J end by 3 bases, with 17 bases between. Germline CDR1 reads MNHNS; CDR2 reads SASEGT. CDR3 length: 16 residues. For the CDR3, the DNA is TGTGCCAGCAGTGAAATAAAAGGACGGGGATTCTACGAGCAGTACTTC. This sequence encodes CASSEIKGRGFYEQYF.

This clone was seen only once. This chain uses TRBV7-8 with TRBJ2-7; possibly TRBD1 for D (6 bases). The ends were cut back, 5 bases at V and 0 bases at J, with 14 bases in the middle. The germline gives CDR1 SGHVS, CDR2 FQNEAQ. This CDR3 comprises 15 residues. CDR3 protein: CASSRRTASSYEQYF. The CDR3, as DNA: TGTGCCAGCAGCCGCCGGACAGCAAGCTCCTACGAGCAGTACTTC.